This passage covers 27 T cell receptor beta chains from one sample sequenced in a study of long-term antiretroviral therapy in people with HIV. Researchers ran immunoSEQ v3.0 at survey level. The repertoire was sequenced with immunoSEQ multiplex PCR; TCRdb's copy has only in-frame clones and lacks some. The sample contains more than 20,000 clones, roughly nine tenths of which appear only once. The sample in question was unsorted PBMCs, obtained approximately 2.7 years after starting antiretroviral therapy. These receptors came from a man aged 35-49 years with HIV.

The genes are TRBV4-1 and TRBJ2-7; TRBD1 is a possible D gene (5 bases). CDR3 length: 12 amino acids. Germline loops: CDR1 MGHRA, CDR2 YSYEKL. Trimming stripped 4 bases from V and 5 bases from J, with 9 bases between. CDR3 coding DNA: TGCGCCAGCAGCCTGGACAACCACGAGCAGTACTTC. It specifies CASSLDNHEQYF.

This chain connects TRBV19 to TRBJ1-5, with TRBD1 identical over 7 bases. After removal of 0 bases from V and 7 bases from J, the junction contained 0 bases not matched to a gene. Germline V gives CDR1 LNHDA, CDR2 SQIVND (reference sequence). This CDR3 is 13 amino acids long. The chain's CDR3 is CASSIEGGQPQHF. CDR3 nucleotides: TGTGCCAGTAGTATAGAAGGGGGCCAGCCCCAGCATTTT.

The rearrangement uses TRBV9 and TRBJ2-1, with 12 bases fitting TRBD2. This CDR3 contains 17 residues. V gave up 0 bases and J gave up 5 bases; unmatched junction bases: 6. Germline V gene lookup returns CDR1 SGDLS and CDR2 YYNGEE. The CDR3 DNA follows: TGTGCCAGCAGCGTAGCTCCTAGCGGGAGGGCTAACAATGAGCAGTTCTTC. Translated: CASSVAPSGRANNEQFF.

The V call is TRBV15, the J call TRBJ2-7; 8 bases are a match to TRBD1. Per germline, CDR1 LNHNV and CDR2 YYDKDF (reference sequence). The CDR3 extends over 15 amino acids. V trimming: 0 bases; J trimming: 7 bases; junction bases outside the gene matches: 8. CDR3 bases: TGTGCCACCAGCAGAGATACCAGGACAGGGCAAGAGCAGTACTTC. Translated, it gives CATSRDTRTGQEQYF. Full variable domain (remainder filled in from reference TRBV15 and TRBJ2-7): DAMVIQNPRYQVTQFGKPVTLSCSQTLNHNVMYWYQQKSSQAPKLLFHYYDKDFNNEADTPDNFQSRRPNTSFCFLDIRSPGLGDTAMYLCATSRDTRTGQEQYFGPGTRLTVT.

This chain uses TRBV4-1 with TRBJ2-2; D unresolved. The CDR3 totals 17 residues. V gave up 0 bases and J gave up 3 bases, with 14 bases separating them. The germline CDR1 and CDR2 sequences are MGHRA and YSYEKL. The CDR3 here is CASSQDPQTDHTGELFF. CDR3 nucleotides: TGCGCCAGCAGCCAAGATCCGCAGACGGACCACACCGGGGAGCTGTTTTTT.

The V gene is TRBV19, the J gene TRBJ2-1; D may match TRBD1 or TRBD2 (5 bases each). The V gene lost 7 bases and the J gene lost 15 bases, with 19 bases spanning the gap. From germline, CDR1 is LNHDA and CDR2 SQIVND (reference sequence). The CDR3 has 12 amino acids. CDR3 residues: CASTTDGGRVFF. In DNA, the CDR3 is TGTGCCAGTACGACCGACGGAGGCAGGGTGTTCTTC.

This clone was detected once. This CDR3 is CASSAVGSGKETQYF. The CDR3 bases are TGTGCCAGCAGCGCCGTGGGAAGTGGCAAAGAGACCCAGTACTTC. This chain connects TRBV9 to TRBJ2-5; D ambiguous. V was trimmed by 3 bases and J by 3 bases, leaving 15 bases between them. This CDR3 is built from 15 residues. The germline V gene has CDR1 SGDLS and CDR2 YYNGEE.

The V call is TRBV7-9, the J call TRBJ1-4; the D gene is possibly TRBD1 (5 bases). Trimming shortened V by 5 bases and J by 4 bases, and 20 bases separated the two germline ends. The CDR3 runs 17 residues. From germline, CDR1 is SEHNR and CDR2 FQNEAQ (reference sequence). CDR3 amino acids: CASSPILGAGSNEKLFF. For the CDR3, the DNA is TGTGCCAGCAGCCCCATCCTCGGGGCGGGGAGTAATGAAAAACTGTTTTTT.

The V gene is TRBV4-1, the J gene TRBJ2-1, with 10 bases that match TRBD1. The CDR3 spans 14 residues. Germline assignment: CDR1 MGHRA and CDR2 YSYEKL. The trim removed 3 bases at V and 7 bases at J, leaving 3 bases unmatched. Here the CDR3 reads CASSHRQGANEQFF. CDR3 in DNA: TGCGCCAGCAGCCATCGACAGGGGGCGAATGAGCAGTTCTTC.

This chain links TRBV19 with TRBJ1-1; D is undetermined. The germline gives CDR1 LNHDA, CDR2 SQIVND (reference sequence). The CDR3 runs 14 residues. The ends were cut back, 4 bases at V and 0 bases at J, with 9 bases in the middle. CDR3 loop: CASSNGLVNTEAFF. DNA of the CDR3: TGTGCCAGTAGTAATGGCCTCGTGAACACTGAAGCTTTCTTT.

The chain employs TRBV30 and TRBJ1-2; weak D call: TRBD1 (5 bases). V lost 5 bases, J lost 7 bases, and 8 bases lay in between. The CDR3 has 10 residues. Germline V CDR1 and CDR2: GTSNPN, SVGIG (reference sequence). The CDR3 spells CAWLQVGYTF. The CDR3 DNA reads TGTGCCTGGTTACAGGTTGGCTACACCTTC.

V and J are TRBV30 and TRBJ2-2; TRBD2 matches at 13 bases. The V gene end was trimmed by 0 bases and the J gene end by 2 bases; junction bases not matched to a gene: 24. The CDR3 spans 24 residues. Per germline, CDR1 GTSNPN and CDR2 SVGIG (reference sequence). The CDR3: CAWSVWRTSGSIGAGSSNTGELFF. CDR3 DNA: TGTGCCTGGAGTGTGTGGAGGACTAGCGGGAGTATCGGCGCTGGATCATCCAACACCGGGGAGCTGTTTTTT.

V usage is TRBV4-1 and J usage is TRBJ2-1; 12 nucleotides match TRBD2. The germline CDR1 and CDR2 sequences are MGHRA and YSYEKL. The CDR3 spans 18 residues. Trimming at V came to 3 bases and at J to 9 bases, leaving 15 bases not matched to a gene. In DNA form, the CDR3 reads TGCGCCAGCAGCCAGAGACTAGCGGGGGTCAAGCCAAAGGCTGAGCAGTTCTTC. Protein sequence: CASSQRLAGVKPKAEQFF.

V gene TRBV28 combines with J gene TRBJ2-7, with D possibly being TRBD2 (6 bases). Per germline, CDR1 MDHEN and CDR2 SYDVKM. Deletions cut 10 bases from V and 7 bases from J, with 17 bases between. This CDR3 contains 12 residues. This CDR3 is CATLPPAGEQYF. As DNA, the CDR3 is TGTGCCACCCTACCCCCAGCGGGTGAGCAGTACTTC. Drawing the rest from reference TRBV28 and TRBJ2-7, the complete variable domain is DVKVTQSSRYLVKRTGEKVFLECVQDMDHENMFWYRQDPGLGLRLIYFSYDVKMKEKGDIPEGYSVSREKKERFSLILESASTNQTSMYLCATLPPAGEQYFGPGTRLTVT.

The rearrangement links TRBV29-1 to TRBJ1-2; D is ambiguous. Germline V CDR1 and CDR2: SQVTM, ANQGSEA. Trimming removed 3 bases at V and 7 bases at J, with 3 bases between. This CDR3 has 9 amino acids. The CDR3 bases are TGCAGCGTTGACGGTGGCTACACCTTC. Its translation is CSVDGGYTF.

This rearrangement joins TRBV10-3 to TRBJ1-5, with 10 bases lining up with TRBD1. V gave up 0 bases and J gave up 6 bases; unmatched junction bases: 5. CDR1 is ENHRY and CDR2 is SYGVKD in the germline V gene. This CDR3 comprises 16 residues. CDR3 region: CAISESMTGGGQPQHF. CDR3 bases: TGTGCCATCAGTGAGTCGATGACAGGGGGCGGTCAGCCCCAGCATTTT.

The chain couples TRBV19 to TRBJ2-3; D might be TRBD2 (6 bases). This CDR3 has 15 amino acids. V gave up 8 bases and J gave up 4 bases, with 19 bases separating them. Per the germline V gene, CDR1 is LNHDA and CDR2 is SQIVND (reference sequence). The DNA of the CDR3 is TGTGCCAGTTCCACGGTTGGGGGAGGATCAGATACGCAGTATTTT. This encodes CASSTVGGGSDTQYF.

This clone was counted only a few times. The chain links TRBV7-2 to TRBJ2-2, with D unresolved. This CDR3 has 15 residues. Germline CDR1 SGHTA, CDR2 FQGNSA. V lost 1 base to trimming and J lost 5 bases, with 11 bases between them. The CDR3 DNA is TGTGCCAGCAGCTTAGATTCGGGCCGTACCGGGGAGCTGTTTTTT. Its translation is CASSLDSGRTGELFF.

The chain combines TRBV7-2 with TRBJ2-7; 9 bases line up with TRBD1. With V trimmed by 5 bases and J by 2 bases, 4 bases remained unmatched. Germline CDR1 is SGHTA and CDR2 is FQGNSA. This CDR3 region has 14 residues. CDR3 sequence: CASSARQGAYEQYF. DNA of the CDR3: TGTGCCAGCAGCGCCCGACAGGGGGCCTACGAGCAGTACTTC.

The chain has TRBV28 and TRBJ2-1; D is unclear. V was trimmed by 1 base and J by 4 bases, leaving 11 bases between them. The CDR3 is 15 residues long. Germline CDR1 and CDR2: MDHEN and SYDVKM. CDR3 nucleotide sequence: TGTGCCAGCAGTTTATCCCAGGACGGGTACAATGAGCAGTTCTTC. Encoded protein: CASSLSQDGYNEQFF.

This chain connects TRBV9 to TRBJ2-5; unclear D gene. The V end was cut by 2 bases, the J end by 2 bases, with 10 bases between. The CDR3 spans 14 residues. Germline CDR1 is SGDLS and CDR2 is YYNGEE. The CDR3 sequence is CASSVNGQQETQYF. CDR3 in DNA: TGTGCCAGCAGCGTGAATGGGCAGCAAGAGACCCAGTACTTC.

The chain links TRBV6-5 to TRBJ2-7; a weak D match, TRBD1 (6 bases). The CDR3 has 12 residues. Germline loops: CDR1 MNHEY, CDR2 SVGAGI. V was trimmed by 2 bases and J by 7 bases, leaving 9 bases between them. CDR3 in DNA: TGTGCCAGCAGTTACGGGGGCCCTGAGCAGTACTTC. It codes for CASSYGGPEQYF.

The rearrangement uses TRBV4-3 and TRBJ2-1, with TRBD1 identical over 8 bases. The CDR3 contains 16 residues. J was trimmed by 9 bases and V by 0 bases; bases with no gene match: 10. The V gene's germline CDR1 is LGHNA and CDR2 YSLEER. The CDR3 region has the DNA TGCGCCAGCAGCCAAGAACGTACAGGGGGGATCTCTGAGCAGTTCTTC. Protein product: CASSQERTGGISEQFF.

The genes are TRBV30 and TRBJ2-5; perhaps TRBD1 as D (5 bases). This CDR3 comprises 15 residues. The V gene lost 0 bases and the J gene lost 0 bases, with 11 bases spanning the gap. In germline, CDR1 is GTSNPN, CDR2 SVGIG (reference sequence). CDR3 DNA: TGTGCCTGGAGTGTACTATCAGGGTACCAAGAGACCCAGTACTTC. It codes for CAWSVLSGYQETQYF.

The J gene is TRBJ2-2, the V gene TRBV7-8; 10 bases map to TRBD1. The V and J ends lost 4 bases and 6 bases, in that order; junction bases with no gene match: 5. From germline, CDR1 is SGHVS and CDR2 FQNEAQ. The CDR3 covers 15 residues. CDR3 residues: CASSSTGTGAGELFF. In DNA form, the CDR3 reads TGTGCCAGCAGCTCCACCGGGACAGGGGCCGGGGAGCTGTTTTTT.

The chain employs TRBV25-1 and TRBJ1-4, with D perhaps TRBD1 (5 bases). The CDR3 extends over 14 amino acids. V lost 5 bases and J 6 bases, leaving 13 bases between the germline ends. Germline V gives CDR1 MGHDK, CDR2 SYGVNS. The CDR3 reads CASSSYGGHEKLFF. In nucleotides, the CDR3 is TGTGCCAGCAGTTCATACGGGGGACATGAAAAACTGTTTTTT.

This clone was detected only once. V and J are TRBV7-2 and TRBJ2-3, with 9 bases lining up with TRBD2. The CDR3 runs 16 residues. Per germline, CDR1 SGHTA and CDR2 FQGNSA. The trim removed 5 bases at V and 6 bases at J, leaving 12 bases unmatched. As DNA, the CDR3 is TGTGCCAGCAGCCTCCGCTCTGGCGGGGGGGCTGATACGCAGTATTTT. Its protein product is CASSLRSGGGADTQYF.